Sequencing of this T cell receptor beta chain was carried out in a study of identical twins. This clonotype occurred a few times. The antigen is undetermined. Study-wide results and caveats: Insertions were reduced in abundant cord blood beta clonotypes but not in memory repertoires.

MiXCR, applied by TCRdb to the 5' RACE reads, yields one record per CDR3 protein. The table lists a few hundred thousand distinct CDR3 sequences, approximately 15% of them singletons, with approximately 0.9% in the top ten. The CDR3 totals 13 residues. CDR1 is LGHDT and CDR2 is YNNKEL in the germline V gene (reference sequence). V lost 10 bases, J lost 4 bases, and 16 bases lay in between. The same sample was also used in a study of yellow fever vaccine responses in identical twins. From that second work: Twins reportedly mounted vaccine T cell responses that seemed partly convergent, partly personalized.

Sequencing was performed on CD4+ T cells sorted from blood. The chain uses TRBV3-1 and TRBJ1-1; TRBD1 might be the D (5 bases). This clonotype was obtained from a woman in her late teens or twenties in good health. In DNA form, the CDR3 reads TGTGCCACCGCGGACGGGGGGAGCACTGAAGCTTTCTTT. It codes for CATADGGSTEAFF. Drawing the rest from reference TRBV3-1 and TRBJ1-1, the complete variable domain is DTAVSQTPKYLVTQMGNDKSIKCEQNLGHDTMYWYKQDSKKFLKIMFSYNNKELIINETVPNRFSPKSPDKAHLNLHINSLELGDSAVYFCATADGGSTEAFFGQGTRLTVV.